Below are 10 T cell receptor beta chains sequenced from a single sample in a study of cytomegalovirus exposure and HLA in healthy donors. Primers for the PCR totalled 60 Vbeta and 13 Jbeta. Method: immunoSEQ multiplex PCR; TCRdb's copy keeps in-frame clones and lacks some. The sample includes roughly 200,000 clones, around 75% of them seen just once. Sequenced sample: PBMCs. The receptors here all came from a female donor in good health and CMV-seronegative.

This clone was detected only a few times. The sample carries other DNA sequences with the same CDR3. This sequence joins TRBV27 and TRBJ1-5; possibly TRBD1 for D (6 bases). CDR1 and CDR2 (germline): MNHEY, SMNVEV (reference sequence). CDR3 size: 13 residues. V was pared by 6 bases and J by 7 bases, with 13 bases between. DNA for the CDR3: TGTGCCAGCAGCTCCCAGGGGCGGCAGCCCCAGCATTTT. Protein sequence: CASSSQGRQPQHF.

The chain links TRBV7-9 to TRBJ2-7, with D maybe TRBD1 (6 bases). V lost 2 bases to trimming and J lost 3 bases, with 11 bases between them. Germline CDR1 is SEHNR and CDR2 is FQNEAQ (reference sequence). The CDR3 contains 14 residues. As DNA, the CDR3 is TGTGCCAGCAGCTTATACGCAGGGGACTACGAGCAGTACTTC. Its protein is CASSLYAGDYEQYF.

The chain is built from TRBV19 and TRBJ1-1; possible D gene TRBD1, 6 bases. Germline assignment: CDR1 LNHDA and CDR2 SQIVND (reference sequence). This CDR3 has 14 residues. V lost 7 bases and J lost 1, with 13 bases in between. This chain's CDR3 is CASKKQGGNTEAFF. CDR3 DNA sequence: TGTGCCAGTAAGAAACAGGGTGGGAACACTGAAGCTTTCTTT.

The chain joins TRBV28 to TRBJ2-1; TRBD2 matches 9 bases. The CDR3 loop spans 15 amino acids. V lost 4 bases to trimming and J lost 7 bases; unmatched junction nucleotides: 8. Germline lookup yields CDR1 MDHEN and CDR2 SYDVKM. The CDR3 coding sequence is TGTGCCAGCAGTTCGGCGGGAGGGCCGGAAAATGAGCAGTTCTTC. This codes for CASSSAGGPENEQFF. The full variable domain, completed using reference TRBV28 and TRBJ2-1, is DVKVTQSSRYLVKRTGEKVFLECVQDMDHENMFWYRQDPGLGLRLIYFSYDVKMKEKGDIPEGYSVSREKKERFSLILESASTNQTSMYLCASSSAGGPENEQFFGPGTRLTVL.

CDR3 bases: TGTGCCAGCAGCGTACAGCGTCGGGAGACTGAAGCTTTCTTT. This gives the protein CASSVQRRETEAFF. This chain links TRBV2 with TRBJ1-1; D is unresolved. The germline CDR1 and CDR2 sequences are SNHLY and FYNNEI. This CDR3 region has 14 residues. Trimming took 6 bases from V and 5 from J, leaving 16 bases between them.

This rearrangement joins TRBV7-8 to TRBJ1-5; 7 positions agree with TRBD1. This CDR3 has 15 amino acids. Germline V gene sequence: CDR1 SGHVS, CDR2 FQNEAQ. V lost 4 bases, J lost 11 bases, and 14 bases stayed unmatched. The CDR3 DNA follows: TGTGCCAGCAGCTCCCTTAGAGGGGGCAGTGAAGCCCAGCATTTT. Amino acid sequence: CASSSLRGGSEAQHF. The full variable domain, rest sourced from reference TRBV7-8 and TRBJ1-5, is GAGVSQSPRYKVAKRGQDVALRCDPISGHVSLFWYQQALGQGPEFLTYFQNEAQLDKSGLPSDRFFAERPEGSVSTLKIQRTQQEDSAVYLCASSSLRGGSEAQHFGDGTRLSIL.

The V gene is TRBV5-1, the J gene TRBJ1-3; 7 bases map to TRBD1. The junction had 5 bases not matched to a gene; V was cut back by 0 bases and J by 2 bases. The length of the CDR3 is 16 residues. Per germline, CDR1 SGHRS and CDR2 YFSETQ. CDR3 DNA sequence: TGCGCCAGCAGCTTGGCGACAGGGATCGCTGGAAACACCATATATTTT. Protein product: CASSLATGIAGNTIYF.

This clone has only a few counts. This sequence joins TRBV27 and TRBJ2-5; 8 nucleotides match TRBD2. With the DNA end fitting TRBJ2-7 better, the J assignment may be wrong. This CDR3 is 14 amino acids long. Germline values: CDR1 MNHEY, CDR2 SMNVEV (reference sequence). The CDR3 spells CASSPSGGTYEQYF. In DNA form, the CDR3 reads TGTGCCAGCAGCCCTTCGGGGGGGACATACGAGCAGTACTTC.

The J gene is TRBJ1-6, the V gene TRBV6-5; the D gene is possibly TRBD1 (6 bases). V was clipped by 4 bases and J by 6 bases, with 16 bases between them. This CDR3 has 16 residues. The germline V gene encodes CDR1 MNHEY and CDR2 SVGAGI. CDR3 sequence (DNA): TGTGCCAGCAGTTTCCGCCAGGACAGTCCTAATTCACCCCTCCACTTT. This gives the protein CASSFRQDSPNSPLHF.

The V gene is TRBV9, the J gene TRBJ1-2; the match to TRBD1 covers 7 bases. With 3 bases clipped from V and 5 bases from J, the junction kept 10 bases outside the gene matches. This CDR3 is 15 amino acids long. Germline V gene sequence: CDR1 SGDLS, CDR2 YYNGEE. The CDR3 is CASSGTPGGFYGYTF. The CDR3 DNA reads as TGTGCCAGCAGCGGAACCCCAGGGGGTTTTTATGGCTACACCTTC.